These T cell receptor beta chains were read from a single sample in a study of vaccination effects on CD4 cells after COVID-19. Generated by immunoSEQ multiplex PCR, the TCRdb table keeps only in-frame clones and is missing some. The repertoire holds 45,000 to 55,000 clones, 74% seen once, with 5% to 6.5% in the top ten. These receptors' antigens are unknown. Sequenced material: CD4+ T cells from PBMCs cultured without peptide, taken after COVID-19 vaccination. These receptors all stem from a human donor who had a prior SARS-CoV-2 infection. CDR3s include the opening cysteine and the closing phenylalanine or tryptophan. Each record gives: V gene, clone size, D gene, J gene, CDR3 protein, CDR3 DNA. The D gene is left open where the match is weak. A clone size is listed for some rows: how often the clone was seen (once, few, many), or a class if it is expanded.

v_gene: TRBV6-1
abundance: few
d_gene: NA
j_gene: TRBJ1-6
CDR3aa: CASSDLSSPLHF
CDR3nt: TGTGCCAGCAGTGATTTAAGTTCACCCCTCCACTTT

v_gene: TRBV18
abundance: NA
d_gene: NA
j_gene: TRBJ1-1
CDR3aa: CASSPRQNTEAFF
CDR3nt: TGTGCCAGCTCACCAAGGCAGAACACTGAAGCTTTCTTT

v_gene: TRBV9
abundance: NA
d_gene: NA
j_gene: TRBJ2-5
CDR3aa: CASSTRTFSGTQYF
CDR3nt: TGTGCCAGCAGCACGCGGACTTTTTCAGGGACCCAGTACTTC

v_gene: TRBV24-1
abundance: NA
d_gene: TRBD2
j_gene: TRBJ2-1
CDR3aa: CATSEPGTSGRAGYNEQFF
CDR3nt: TGTGCCACCAGTGAGCCCGGGACTAGCGGGAGGGCCGGATACAATGAGCAGTTCTTC

v_gene: TRBV5-1
abundance: NA
d_gene: NA
j_gene: TRBJ2-7
CDR3aa: CASSLGQSLDEQYF
CDR3nt: TGCGCCAGCAGCTTGGGCCAATCCCTAGACGAGCAGTACTTC

v_gene: TRBV2
abundance: few
d_gene: NA
j_gene: TRBJ1-6
CDR3aa: CASSEGSGTTLHF
CDR3nt: TGTGCCAGCAGTGAAGGGTCCGGGACGACCCTCCACTTT

v_gene: TRBV4-1
abundance: NA
d_gene: NA
j_gene: TRBJ2-3
CDR3aa: CASSLDPSATDTQYF
CDR3nt: TGCGCCAGCAGCCTCGATCCTAGCGCCACAGATACGCAGTATTTT

v_gene: TRBV12-5
abundance: NA
d_gene: TRBD1
j_gene: TRBJ2-5
CDR3aa: CASGSPLTGVRQETQYF
CDR3nt: TGTGCTAGTGGTTCCCCCCTAACAGGGGTGCGGCAAGAGACCCAGTACTTC

v_gene: TRBV5-8
abundance: NA
d_gene: NA
j_gene: TRBJ1-5
CDR3aa: CASSLDQPQHF
CDR3nt: TGTGCCAGCAGCTTGGATCAGCCCCAGCATTTT

v_gene: TRBV2
abundance: few
d_gene: NA
j_gene: TRBJ1-2
CDR3aa: CASSEGRAVGYTF
CDR3nt: TGTGCCAGCAGCGAGGGTAGGGCCGTAGGCTACACCTTC

v_gene: TRBV7-2
abundance: NA
d_gene: TRBD1
j_gene: TRBJ2-1
CDR3aa: CASSHRGSYNEQFF
CDR3nt: TGTGCCAGCAGCCACAGGGGGTCCTACAATGAGCAGTTCTTC

v_gene: TRBV11-3
abundance: NA
d_gene: TRBD1
j_gene: TRBJ2-3
CDR3aa: CASSLRQGSTDTQYF
CDR3nt: TGTGCCAGCAGCCTAAGACAGGGGAGCACAGATACGCAGTATTTT

v_gene: TRBV10-3
abundance: NA
d_gene: NA
j_gene: TRBJ2-7
CDR3aa: CAISGSDYPLDEQYF
CDR3nt: TGTGCCATCAGTGGGTCAGACTACCCCTTGGACGAGCAGTACTTC

v_gene: TRBV5-4
abundance: NA
d_gene: NA
j_gene: TRBJ2-2
CDR3aa: CASSFVSGELFF
CDR3nt: TGTGCCAGCAGCTTTGTTAGCGGGGAGCTGTTTTTT

v_gene: TRBV4-3
abundance: NA
d_gene: NA
j_gene: TRBJ1-2
CDR3aa: CASSQETNLVGYTF
CDR3nt: TGCGCCAGCAGCCAAGAGACAAACCTCGTTGGCTACACCTTC

v_gene: TRBV28
abundance: few
d_gene: NA
j_gene: TRBJ2-7
CDR3aa: CASRRRQEPVYEQYF
CDR3nt: TGTGCCAGCAGACGACGACAGGAACCCGTTTACGAGCAGTACTTC

v_gene: TRBV7-6
abundance: few
d_gene: NA
j_gene: TRBJ1-2
CDR3aa: CASSLFAANYGYTF
CDR3nt: TGTGCCAGCAGCTTATTCGCGGCTAACTATGGCTACACCTTC

v_gene: TRBV10-3
abundance: few
d_gene: TRBD1
j_gene: TRBJ2-7
CDR3aa: CAISARRAGRQGYEQYF
CDR3nt: TGTGCCATCAGTGCCCGACGGGCGGGCAGACAGGGTTACGAGCAGTACTTC

v_gene: TRBV3-1/TRBV3-2
abundance: NA
d_gene: NA
j_gene: TRBJ2-7
CDR3aa: CASSQASFPPEQYF
CDR3nt: TGTGCCAGCAGCCAAGCCTCGTTTCCCCCCGAGCAGTACTTC

v_gene: TRBV5-6
abundance: NA
d_gene: TRBD2
j_gene: TRBJ2-5
CDR3aa: CASSYLTSGGDPQETQYF
CDR3nt: TGTGCCAGCAGCTACCTGACTAGCGGGGGGGACCCACAAGAGACCCAGTACTTC

v_gene: TRBV15
abundance: NA
d_gene: TRBD2
j_gene: TRBJ2-2
CDR3aa: CATSRFLGTSGRSAGTGELFF
CDR3nt: TGTGCCACCAGCAGATTTCTGGGGACTAGCGGGAGGTCGGCCGGGACCGGGGAGCTGTTTTTT

v_gene: TRBV7-9
abundance: few
d_gene: TRBD1
j_gene: TRBJ1-4
CDR3aa: CASSSTGDEKLFF
CDR3nt: TGTGCCAGCAGCTCCACAGGGGATGAAAAACTGTTTTTT

v_gene: TRBV4-3
abundance: NA
d_gene: NA
j_gene: TRBJ2-3
CDR3aa: CASSQMTAADTQYF
CDR3nt: TGCGCCAGCAGCCAAATGACCGCCGCAGATACGCAGTATTTT

v_gene: TRBV4-2
abundance: NA
d_gene: NA
j_gene: TRBJ2-7
CDR3aa: CASSQDSSTYYEQYF
CDR3nt: TGTGCCAGCAGCCAAGATTCCAGCACGTACTACGAGCAGTACTTC

v_gene: TRBV15
abundance: once
d_gene: TRBD1
j_gene: TRBJ1-4
CDR3aa: CATSRGGQGFNEKLFF
CDR3nt: TGTGCCACCAGCAGAGGAGGACAGGGTTTTAATGAAAAACTGTTTTTT

v_gene: TRBV4-3
abundance: NA
d_gene: NA
j_gene: TRBJ2-3
CDR3aa: CASSRDQETGADTQYF
CDR3nt: TGCGCCAGCAGCCGAGACCAGGAGACCGGGGCAGATACGCAGTATTTT

v_gene: TRBV2
abundance: NA
d_gene: NA
j_gene: TRBJ2-3
CDR3aa: CASSGGISTDTQYF
CDR3nt: TGTGCCAGCAGTGGGGGGATCAGCACAGATACGCAGTATTTT

v_gene: TRBV18
abundance: NA
d_gene: TRBD2
j_gene: TRBJ2-1
CDR3aa: CASSTLGAGNEQFF
CDR3nt: TGTGCCAGCTCAACGCTAGGAGCGGGGAATGAGCAGTTCTTC

v_gene: TRBV5-1
abundance: NA
d_gene: NA
j_gene: TRBJ2-5
CDR3aa: CASSQPGGTQYF
CDR3nt: TGCGCCAGCAGCCAACCAGGAGGGACCCAGTACTTC

v_gene: TRBV2
abundance: NA
d_gene: NA
j_gene: TRBJ1-5
CDR3aa: CASSTGIQQPQHF
CDR3nt: TGTGCCAGCAGCACAGGGATACAACAGCCCCAGCATTTT

v_gene: TRBV5-4
abundance: NA
d_gene: TRBD2
j_gene: TRBJ2-2
CDR3aa: CASSLPRRGDTGELFF
CDR3nt: TGTGCCAGCAGTCTCCCGCGTCGGGGGGACACCGGGGAGCTGTTTTTT

v_gene: TRBV11-2
abundance: NA
d_gene: NA
j_gene: TRBJ2-7
CDR3aa: CARGGVDEQYF
CDR3nt: TGTGCCCGAGGTGGAGTGGACGAGCAGTACTTC

v_gene: TRBV27
abundance: once
d_gene: TRBD1
j_gene: TRBJ2-2
CDR3aa: CASRTGDTGELFF
CDR3nt: TGTGCCAGCAGGACAGGGGACACCGGGGAGCTGTTTTTT

v_gene: TRBV6-5
abundance: NA
d_gene: NA
j_gene: TRBJ2-4
CDR3aa: CASSSSRGGIKNIQYF
CDR3nt: TGTGCCAGCAGTTCCTCCAGGGGGGGGATTAAAAACATTCAGTACTTC

v_gene: TRBV11-2
abundance: NA
d_gene: NA
j_gene: TRBJ1-6
CDR3aa: CASSLLGTDSPLHF
CDR3nt: TGTGCCAGCAGCTTATTAGGGACGGATTCACCCCTCCACTTT

v_gene: TRBV9
abundance: NA
d_gene: NA
j_gene: TRBJ2-7
CDR3aa: CASSPRDPVGYEQYF
CDR3nt: TGTGCCAGCAGCCCCCGGGACCCGGTGGGCTACGAGCAGTACTTC

v_gene: TRBV12-3/TRBV12-4
abundance: NA
d_gene: NA
j_gene: TRBJ2-2
CDR3aa: CASSRRGVGELFF
CDR3nt: TGTGCCAGCAGTCGAAGGGGTGTCGGGGAGCTGTTTTTT

v_gene: TRBV7-8
abundance: NA
d_gene: NA
j_gene: TRBJ2-5
CDR3aa: CASSPSFLSGATQETQYF
CDR3nt: TGTGCCAGCAGCCCCTCATTCTTATCTGGGGCTACCCAAGAGACCCAGTACTTC

v_gene: TRBV7-2
abundance: NA
d_gene: NA
j_gene: TRBJ2-1
CDR3aa: CASSSRGGGILYNEQFF
CDR3nt: TGTGCCAGCAGCTCCAGAGGAGGCGGGATTTTATACAATGAGCAGTTCTTC

v_gene: TRBV27
abundance: NA
d_gene: NA
j_gene: TRBJ2-5
CDR3aa: CASSWGWGETQYF
CDR3nt: TGTGCCAGCAGTTGGGGGTGGGGGGAGACCCAGTACTTC

v_gene: TRBV29-1
abundance: NA
d_gene: TRBD1
j_gene: TRBJ1-1
CDR3aa: CSVEGTGNTEAFF
CDR3nt: TGCAGCGTTGAAGGGACAGGGAACACTGAAGCTTTCTTT

v_gene: TRBV7-8
abundance: once
d_gene: NA
j_gene: TRBJ2-2
CDR3aa: CASSLMAPGELFF
CDR3nt: TGTGCCAGCAGCTTGATGGCGCCCGGGGAGCTGTTTTTT

v_gene: TRBV11-3
abundance: NA
d_gene: NA
j_gene: TRBJ1-1
CDR3aa: CASSLLRYGNTEAFF
CDR3nt: TGTGCCAGCAGCTTATTGCGGTACGGGAACACTGAAGCTTTCTTT

v_gene: TRBV5-1
abundance: NA
d_gene: NA
j_gene: TRBJ2-3
CDR3aa: CASSQAARKALSTDTQYF
CDR3nt: TGCGCCAGCAGTCAAGCGGCGCGGAAAGCACTAAGCACAGATACGCAGTATTTT

v_gene: TRBV5-1
abundance: NA
d_gene: TRBD1
j_gene: TRBJ2-3
CDR3aa: CASSLTGQGGTQYF
CDR3nt: TGCGCCAGCAGCTTGACGGGACAGGGAGGGACGCAGTATTTT

v_gene: TRBV4-1
abundance: few
d_gene: NA
j_gene: TRBJ1-5
CDR3aa: CASSLAGGGNQPQHF
CDR3nt: TGCGCCAGCAGCCTCGCGGGTGGGGGGAATCAGCCCCAGCATTTT

v_gene: TRBV5-1
abundance: NA
d_gene: NA
j_gene: TRBJ2-3
CDR3aa: CASSSYYSGVDTQYF
CDR3nt: TGCGCCAGCAGCTCCTACTATTCTGGGGTAGATACGCAGTATTTT

v_gene: TRBV5-1
abundance: NA
d_gene: TRBD1
j_gene: TRBJ2-1
CDR3aa: CASSPGQGSYNEQFF
CDR3nt: TGCGCCAGCAGCCCTGGACAGGGGAGCTACAATGAGCAGTTCTTC

v_gene: TRBV28
abundance: NA
d_gene: TRBD1
j_gene: TRBJ2-7
CDR3aa: CASSTTGDHEQYF
CDR3nt: TGTGCCAGCAGCACTACAGGGGACCACGAGCAGTACTTC

v_gene: TRBV7-2
abundance: NA
d_gene: TRBD2
j_gene: TRBJ2-7
CDR3aa: CASSLELAGGYEQYF
CDR3nt: TGTGCCAGCAGCTTAGAACTAGCGGGGGGGTACGAGCAGTACTTC

v_gene: TRBV5-4
abundance: NA
d_gene: TRBD1
j_gene: TRBJ2-3
CDR3aa: CASSWGQGSSDTQYF
CDR3nt: TGTGCCAGCAGCTGGGGACAGGGCAGTTCAGATACGCAGTATTTT

v_gene: TRBV6-6
abundance: NA
d_gene: TRBD1
j_gene: TRBJ2-7
CDR3aa: CASSPTRTGAYEQYF
CDR3nt: TGTGCCAGCAGCCCTACCCGGACAGGGGCCTACGAGCAGTACTTC

v_gene: TRBV18
abundance: few
d_gene: NA
j_gene: TRBJ1-2
CDR3aa: CASSPKSYGYTF
CDR3nt: TGTGCCAGCTCACCAAAATCCTATGGCTACACCTTC

v_gene: TRBV4-2
abundance: NA
d_gene: NA
j_gene: TRBJ2-3
CDR3aa: CASSQISGYTDTQYF
CDR3nt: TGTGCCAGCAGCCAAATAAGCGGATACACAGATACGCAGTATTTT

v_gene: TRBV4-3
abundance: NA
d_gene: NA
j_gene: TRBJ2-3
CDR3aa: CASSPLFGDTQYF
CDR3nt: TGCGCCAGCAGCCCGCTATTTGGAGATACGCAGTATTTT

v_gene: TRBV5-1
abundance: NA
d_gene: NA
j_gene: TRBJ1-1
CDR3aa: CASSLEGSTEAFF
CDR3nt: TGCGCCAGCAGCTTGGAGGGGTCCACTGAAGCTTTCTTT

v_gene: TRBV4-2
abundance: NA
d_gene: TRBD2
j_gene: TRBJ2-3
CDR3aa: CASSQVASGSWADTQYF
CDR3nt: TGTGCCAGCAGCCAAGTGGCCAGCGGGAGTTGGGCAGATACGCAGTATTTT